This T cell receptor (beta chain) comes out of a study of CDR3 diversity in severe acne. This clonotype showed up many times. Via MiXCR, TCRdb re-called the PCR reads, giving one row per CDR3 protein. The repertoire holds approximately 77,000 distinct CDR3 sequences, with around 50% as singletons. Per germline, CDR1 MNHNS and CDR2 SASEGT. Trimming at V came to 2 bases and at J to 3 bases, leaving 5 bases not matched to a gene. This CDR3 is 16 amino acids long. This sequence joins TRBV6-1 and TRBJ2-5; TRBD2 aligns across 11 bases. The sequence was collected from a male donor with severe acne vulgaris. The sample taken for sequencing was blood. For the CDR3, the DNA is TGTGCCAGCAGTGAACTAGCGGGAGGTGGGGAAGAGACCCAGTACTTC. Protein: CASSELAGGGEETQYF.